The 12 T cell receptor beta chains presented below share a single source sample, sequenced in a study of response to subunit inactivated influenza vaccine. MiXCR, run by TCRdb on the RT-PCR reads, gives a single entry per CDR3 protein. Found here are around 750,000 distinct CDR3 sequences, 21% of them singletons; the top ten hold roughly 10%. Sequences were derived from PBMCs from blood, sampled less than 6 days after vaccination. These receptors were obtained from a man in his forties or fifties who received an inactivated influenza vaccine.

On this clonotype: At one end, the junction sequence differs from germline, possibly due to a read error. This chain links TRBV7-9 with TRBJ2-5; 10 bases fit TRBD2. There are 14 residues in the CDR3. Germline assignment: CDR1 SEHNR and CDR2 FQNEAQ (reference sequence). In DNA form, the CDR3 reads TGTGCCAGCAGCATAGCGGGAGGCCCCGAGACCCAGTACTTC. Amino acids: CASSIAGGPETQYF. Using reference TRBV7-9 and TRBJ2-5 for the parts outside the CDR3, the full variable domain is DTGVSQNPRHKITKRGQNVTFRCDPISEHNRLYWYRQTLGQGPEFLTYFQNEAQLEKSRLLSDRFSAERPKGSFSTLEIQRTEQGDSAMYLCASSIAGGPETQYFGPGTRLLVL.

The gene calls are TRBV28 and TRBJ2-7; D might be TRBD2 (5 bases). V shed 3 bases and J shed 0 bases, with 9 bases lying between them. The length of the CDR3 is 14 residues. The germline V gene has CDR1 MDHEN and CDR2 SYDVKM. The CDR3 nucleotides read TGTGCCAGCAGTTTGCCCAGCGGCTCCTACGAGCAGTACTTC. Protein sequence: CASSLPSGSYEQYF.

This clonotype was detected only a few times. This sequence joins TRBV10-3 and TRBJ2-7; 8 positions match TRBD1. J lost 3 bases, V lost 2 bases, and 6 bases had no gene match. Germline V lookup: CDR1 ENHRY, CDR2 SYGVKD. The CDR3 contains 15 residues. The CDR3 sequence is CAISEPGQGLYEQYF. In nucleotides, the CDR3 is TGTGCCATCAGTGAGCCCGGACAGGGACTCTACGAGCAGTACTTC.

This clonotype was detected a few times. The chain uses TRBV4-2 and TRBJ2-1, with 8 bases matching TRBD2. Trimming took 0 bases from V and 5 from J; bases not matched to a gene: 9. This CDR3 region has 17 residues. Germline lookup yields CDR1 LGHNA and CDR2 YNFKEQ. The CDR3 DNA reads as TGTGCCAGCAGCCAAGATCAACTAGCGGAGATTAACAATGAGCAGTTCTTC. Its translation: CASSQDQLAEINNEQFF.

CDR3 region: CASSFARDYRYNEQFF. The CDR3 nucleotides read TGTGCCAGCAGCTTCGCTAGGGACTACCGATACAATGAGCAGTTCTTC. The rearrangement links TRBV11-2 to TRBJ2-1; TRBD2 agrees at 7 bases. This CDR3 comprises 16 residues. V shed 3 bases and J 4 bases; nucleotides not matched to a gene: 9. In germline, CDR1 is SGHAT, CDR2 FQNNGV.

The V and J genes are TRBV29-1 and TRBJ2-2; TRBD1 aligns across 8 bases. Germline loops: CDR1 SQVTM, CDR2 ANQGSEA. V dropped 5 bases and J dropped 2; count of bases not matched to a gene: 4. This CDR3 is 14 amino acids long. The DNA of the CDR3 is TGCAGCGTTCGGACAGGGCTTAACACCGGGGAGCTGTTTTTT. Translated: CSVRTGLNTGELFF.

The chain is built from TRBV10-3 and TRBJ1-6; 11 positions match TRBD1. CDR3 length equals 17 residues. V was clipped by 2 bases and J by 10 bases; unmatched bases: 10. Germline loops: CDR1 ENHRY, CDR2 SYGVKD. The CDR3 protein is CAISERPPGDRGSPLHF. DNA for the CDR3: TGTGCCATCAGTGAGCGACCACCCGGGGACAGGGGGTCACCCCTCCACTTT.

The chain combines TRBV28 with TRBJ2-3, with TRBD2 matching over 10 bases. V lost 6 bases, J lost 0 bases, and 12 bases stayed unmatched. The germline CDR1 and CDR2 sequences are MDHEN and SYDVKM. The CDR3 consists of 18 residues. This chain's CDR3 is CASSPTGTSALSTDTQYF. CDR3 nucleotide sequence: TGTGCCAGCAGCCCTACCGGGACTAGCGCGCTTAGCACAGATACGCAGTATTTT.

The genes are TRBV19 and TRBJ2-4, with 8 bases fitting TRBD2. The CDR3 spans 14 residues. The junction had 3 bases not matched to a gene; V was cut back by 3 bases and J by 5 bases. Per germline, CDR1 LNHDA and CDR2 SQIVND (reference sequence). CDR3 sequence: CASSIRGGENIQYF. The CDR3 DNA reads as TGTGCCAGTAGTATTCGGGGGGGGGAAAACATTCAGTACTTC. The variable domain in full, with the rest retrieved from reference TRBV19 and TRBJ2-4, is DGGITQSPKYLFRKEGQNVTLSCEQNLNHDAMYWYRQDPGQGLRLIYYSQIVNDFQKGDIAEGYSVSREKKESFPLTVTSAQKNPTAFYLCASSIRGGENIQYFGAGTRLSVL.

This clonotype was found a few times. J is TRBJ1-2 and V is TRBV11-2; a weak D match, TRBD1 (6 bases). V shed 6 bases and J shed 4 bases, with 27 bases lying between them. Germline V CDR1 and CDR2: SGHAT, FQNNGV. The CDR3 is 18 residues long. This chain's CDR3 is CASRSQTGTRGMVYGYTF. The CDR3 DNA reads TGTGCCAGCAGGTCCCAAACCGGGACAAGGGGCATGGTCTATGGCTACACCTTC.

This chain joins TRBV24-1 and TRBJ2-3; 8 bases match TRBD2. J lost 4 bases, V lost 3 bases, and 5 bases had no gene match. Germline assignment: CDR1 KGHDR and CDR2 SFDVKD. This CDR3 region has 15 residues. The CDR3 reads CATSDPGGRSDTQYF. Here the CDR3 DNA reads TGTGCCACCAGTGATCCGGGAGGGAGGTCAGATACGCAGTATTTT.

This clonotype was seen ten or more times. The CDR3 region has the DNA TGTGCCAGCAGTTATCGGCTCGGACTGGGTGTATCTGGGGCCAACGTCCTGACTTTC. Translated: CASSYRLGLGVSGANVLTF. The rearrangement links TRBV6-5 to TRBJ2-6; tentative D call: TRBD2 (5 bases). From germline, CDR1 is MNHEY and CDR2 SVGAGI. V dropped 3 bases and J dropped 1 base, with 19 bases sitting between them. This CDR3 is 19 amino acids long.